The clone carrying this TCR beta chain was seen ten or more times. Its antigen is undetermined. In the source study's methods: TCR counts had a median of about 100,000 per sample and spanned roughly 23,224 to 750,000. TCRdb re-derived calls from the RACE reads in MiXCR, one entry per CDR3 protein. These V and J calls originate from TCRdb's pipeline instead of the authors' own analysis. The table records just over 40,000 distinct CDR3 sequences, less than 4% of them present only once. The sample belongs to a study of human T cells and chemical hapten exposure. The CDR3 is 15 residues long. Germline V gene data show CDR1 as SGDLS and CDR2 as YYNGEE. Trimming cost V 4 bases and J 2 bases; bases outside gene matches: 8. Study outcomes and limitations: After DPC sensitization, TCRs above 1 in 1000 frequency showed no change.

Documented time point: patch test 2, 6 weeks after DPC sensitization. Treatment here: therapeutic diphenylcyclopropenone sensitization with weekly scalp DPC. Blood collection happened ahead of applying each patch test. This specimen consisted of whole blood, obtained in connection with sensitization to the hapten diphenylcyclopropenone (DPC). This TCR came from a man aged 35-49 years with alopecia areata. Some clones in this sample may be carry-over from other donors' samples. The rearrangement links TRBV9 to TRBJ2-7, with TRBD2 matching over 8 bases. CDR3 DNA sequence: TGTGCCAGCAGCCCGCGGGCTAGCGGGCCCTACGAGCAGTACTTC. Protein: CASSPRASGPYEQYF. Combining the CDR3 with reference TRBV9 and TRBJ2-7 gives the whole variable domain DSGVTQTPKHLITATGQRVTLRCSPRSGDLSVYWYQQSLDQGLQFLIQYYNGEERAKGNILERFSAQQFPDLHSELNLSSLELGDSALYFCASSPRASGPYEQYFGPGTRLTVT.